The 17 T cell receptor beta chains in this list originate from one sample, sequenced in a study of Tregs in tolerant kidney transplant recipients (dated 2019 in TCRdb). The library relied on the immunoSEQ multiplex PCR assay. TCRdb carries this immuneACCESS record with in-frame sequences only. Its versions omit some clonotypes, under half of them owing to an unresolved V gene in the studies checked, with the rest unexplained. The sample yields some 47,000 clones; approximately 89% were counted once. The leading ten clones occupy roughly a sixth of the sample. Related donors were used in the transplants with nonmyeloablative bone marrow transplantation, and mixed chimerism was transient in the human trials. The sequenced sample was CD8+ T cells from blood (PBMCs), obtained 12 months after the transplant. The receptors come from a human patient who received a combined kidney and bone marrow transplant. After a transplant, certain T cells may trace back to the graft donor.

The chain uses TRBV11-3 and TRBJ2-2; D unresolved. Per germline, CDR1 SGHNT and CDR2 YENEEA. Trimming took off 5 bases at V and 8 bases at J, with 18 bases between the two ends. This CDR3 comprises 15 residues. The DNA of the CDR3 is TGTGCCAGCAGCCCCGACGGCGGCCATGTGGGGGAGCTGTTTTTT. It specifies CASSPDGGHVGELFF.

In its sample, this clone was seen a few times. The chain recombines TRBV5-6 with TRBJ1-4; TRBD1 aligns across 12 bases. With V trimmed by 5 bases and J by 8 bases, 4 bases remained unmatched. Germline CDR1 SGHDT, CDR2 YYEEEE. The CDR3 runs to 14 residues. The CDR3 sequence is CASSPGTGGEKLFF. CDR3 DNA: TGTGCCAGCAGTCCCGGGACAGGGGGCGAAAAACTGTTTTTT.

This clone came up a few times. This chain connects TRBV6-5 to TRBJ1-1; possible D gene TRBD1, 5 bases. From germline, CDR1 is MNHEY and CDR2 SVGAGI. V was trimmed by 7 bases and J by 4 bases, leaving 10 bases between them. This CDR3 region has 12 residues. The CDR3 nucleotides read TGTGCCAGCAAATACGGGGGCACTGAAGCTTTCTTT. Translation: CASKYGGTEAFF.

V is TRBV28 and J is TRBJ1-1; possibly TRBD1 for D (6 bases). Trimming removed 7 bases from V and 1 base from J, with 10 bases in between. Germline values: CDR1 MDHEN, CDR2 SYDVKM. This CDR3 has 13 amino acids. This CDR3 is CASIETGNTEAFF. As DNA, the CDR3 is TGTGCCAGCATCGAGACAGGGAACACTGAAGCTTTCTTT.

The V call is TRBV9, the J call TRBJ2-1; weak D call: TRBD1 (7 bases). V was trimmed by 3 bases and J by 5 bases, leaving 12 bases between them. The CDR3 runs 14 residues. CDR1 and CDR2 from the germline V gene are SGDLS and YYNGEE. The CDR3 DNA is TGTGCCAGCAGCGCAGGGGGACTCCACAATGAGCAGTTCTTC. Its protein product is CASSAGGLHNEQFF.

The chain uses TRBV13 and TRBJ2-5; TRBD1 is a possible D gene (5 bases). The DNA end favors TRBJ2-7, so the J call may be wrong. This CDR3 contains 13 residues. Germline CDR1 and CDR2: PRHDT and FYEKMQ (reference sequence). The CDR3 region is CASSLGRDYEQYF. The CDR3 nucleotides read TGTGCCAGCAGCTTAGGCAGGGATTACGAGCAGTACTTC.

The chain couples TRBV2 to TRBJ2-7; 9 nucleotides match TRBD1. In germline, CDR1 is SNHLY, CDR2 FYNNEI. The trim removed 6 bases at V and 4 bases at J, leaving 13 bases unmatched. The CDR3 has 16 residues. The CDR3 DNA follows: TGTGCCAGCAGCGACACCATTGGACAGGGGTTATACGAGCAGTACTTC. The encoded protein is CASSDTIGQGLYEQYF.

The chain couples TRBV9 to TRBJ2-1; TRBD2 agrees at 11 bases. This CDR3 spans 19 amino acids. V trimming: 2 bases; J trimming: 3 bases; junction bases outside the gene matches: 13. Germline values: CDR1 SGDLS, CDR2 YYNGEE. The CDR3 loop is CASSVSGGFSGGVYNEQFF. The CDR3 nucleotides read TGTGCCAGCAGCGTGTCCGGAGGGTTTAGCGGGGGGGTCTACAATGAGCAGTTCTTC.

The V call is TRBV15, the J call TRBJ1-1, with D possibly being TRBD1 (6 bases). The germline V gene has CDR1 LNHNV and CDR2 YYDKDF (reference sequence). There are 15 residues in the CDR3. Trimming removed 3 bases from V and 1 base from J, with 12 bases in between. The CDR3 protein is CATSSTRGENTEAFF. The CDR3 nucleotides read TGTGCCACCAGCAGCACCAGGGGCGAGAACACTGAAGCTTTCTTT. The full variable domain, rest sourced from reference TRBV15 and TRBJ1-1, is DAMVIQNPRYQVTQFGKPVTLSCSQTLNHNVMYWYQQKSSQAPKLLFHYYDKDFNNEADTPDNFQSRRPNTSFCFLDIRSPGLGDTAMYLCATSSTRGENTEAFFGQGTRLTVV.

CDR3 loop: CASSQVFYYEQYF. CDR3 coding DNA: TGCGCCAGCAGCCAAGTTTTCTACTACGAGCAGTACTTC. The V and J genes are TRBV4-3 and TRBJ2-7; D remains ambiguous. The germline V and J ends were trimmed by 1 base and 3 bases, with 7 bases remaining between them. The CDR3 has 13 amino acids. Germline assignment: CDR1 LGHNA and CDR2 YSLEER.

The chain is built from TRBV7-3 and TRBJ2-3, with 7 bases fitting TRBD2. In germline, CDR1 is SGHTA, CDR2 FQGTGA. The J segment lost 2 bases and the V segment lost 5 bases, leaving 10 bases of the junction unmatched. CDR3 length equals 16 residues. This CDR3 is CASSPVGSGYTDTQYF. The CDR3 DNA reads TGTGCCAGCAGCCCAGTGGGTAGCGGGTACACAGATACGCAGTATTTT.

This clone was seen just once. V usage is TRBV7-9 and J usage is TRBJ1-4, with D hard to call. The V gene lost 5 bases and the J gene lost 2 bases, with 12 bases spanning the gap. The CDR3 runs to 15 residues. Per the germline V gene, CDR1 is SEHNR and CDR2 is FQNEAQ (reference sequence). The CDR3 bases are TGTGCCAGCAGCCCGCCGGGAGCTACTAATGAAAAACTGTTTTTT. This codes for CASSPPGATNEKLFF.

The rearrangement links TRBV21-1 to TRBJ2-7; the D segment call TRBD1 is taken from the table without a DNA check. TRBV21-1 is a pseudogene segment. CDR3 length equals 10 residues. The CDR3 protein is CAEGEREQYF. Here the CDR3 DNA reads TGTGCTGAGGGGGAGCGCGAGCAGTACTTC.

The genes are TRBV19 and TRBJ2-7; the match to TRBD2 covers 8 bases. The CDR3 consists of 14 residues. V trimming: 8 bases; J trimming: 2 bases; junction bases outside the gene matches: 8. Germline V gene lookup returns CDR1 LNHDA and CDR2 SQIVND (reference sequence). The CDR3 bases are TGTGCCAGTGGCCCAGGCGGGGGGCCCTACGAGCAGTACTTC. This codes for CASGPGGGPYEQYF.

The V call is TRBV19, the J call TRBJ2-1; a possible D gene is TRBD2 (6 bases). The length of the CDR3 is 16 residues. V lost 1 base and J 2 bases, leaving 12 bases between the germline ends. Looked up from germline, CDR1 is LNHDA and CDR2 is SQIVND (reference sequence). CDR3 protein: CASSIVSGEAYNEQFF. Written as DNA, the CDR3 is TGTGCCAGTAGTATAGTATCCGGGGAGGCCTACAATGAGCAGTTCTTC.

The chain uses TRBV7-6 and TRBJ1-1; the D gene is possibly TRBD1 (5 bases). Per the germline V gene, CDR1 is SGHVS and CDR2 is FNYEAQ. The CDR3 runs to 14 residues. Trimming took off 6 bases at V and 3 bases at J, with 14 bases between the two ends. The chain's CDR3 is CASRPGGADTEAFF. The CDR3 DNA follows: TGTGCCAGCAGGCCGGGGGGAGCGGACACTGAAGCTTTCTTT. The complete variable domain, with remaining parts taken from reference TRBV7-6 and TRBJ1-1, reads GAGVSQSPRYKVTKRGQDVALRCDPISGHVSLYWYRQALGQGPEFLTYFNYEAQQDKSGLPNDRFSAERPEGSISTLTIQRTEQRDSAMYRCASRPGGADTEAFFGQGTRLTVV.

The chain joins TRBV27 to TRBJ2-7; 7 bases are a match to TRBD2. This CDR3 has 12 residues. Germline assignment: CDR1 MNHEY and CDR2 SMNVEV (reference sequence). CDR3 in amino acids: CVSSGSSYEQYF. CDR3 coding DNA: TGTGTTTCTAGCGGTAGCTCCTACGAGCAGTACTTC.